This T cell receptor (beta chain) came from a study of CD8 T cells in Susac syndrome. RNA amounts of about 0.5 to 1 ug underwent reverse transcription with random hexamers. TCRdb re-called the immunoSEQ multiplex PCR reads with MiXCR, one entry per CDR3 protein. The sample has about 140,000 distinct CDR3 sequences; approximately 95% are singletons. This CDR3 contains 13 residues. Germline V gene sequence: CDR1 SGHVS, CDR2 FNYEAQ. V shed 6 bases and J 5 bases; nucleotides not matched to a gene: 4. The sample consisted of CD8+ T cells from PBMCs. The rearrangement links TRBV7-6 to TRBJ2-7, with 10 positions matching TRBD1. This clonotype originated in a human donor in good health. The CDR3 DNA follows: TGTGCCAGCAGGCCCGGGACAGGGGACGAGCAGTACTTC. Translation: CASRPGTGDEQYF.